A single sample is the source of the 15 T cell receptor beta chains below, sequenced in a study of blood T cell repertoires in COVID-19. The repertoire was sequenced with immunoSEQ multiplex PCR; TCRdb's copy has only in-frame clones and lacks some. The table includes 200,000 or so clones, approximately 80% detected once. Sequenced sample: PBMCs or T cells enriched from blood (not recorded which). These receptors all stem from a woman aged 40-49 years with acute COVID-19.

The V call is TRBV4-2, the J call TRBJ2-7; TRBD1 aligns across 9 bases. The CDR3 extends over 13 amino acids. CDR1 LGHNA and CDR2 YNFKEQ come from the germline V gene. The J segment lost 6 bases and the V segment lost 5 bases, leaving 5 bases of the junction unmatched. This CDR3 is CASSWGQGPEQYF. Written as DNA, the CDR3 is TGTGCCAGCAGCTGGGGACAGGGCCCCGAGCAGTACTTC.

The genes are TRBV6-5 and TRBJ2-5; maybe TRBD1 (6 bases). V was shortened by 8 bases and J by 0 bases, with 10 bases between the two germline ends. The germline V gene encodes CDR1 MNHEY and CDR2 SVGAGI. The CDR3 has 13 residues. The CDR3 loop reads CASGGQNQETQYF. In nucleotides, the CDR3 is TGTGCCAGCGGAGGACAGAACCAAGAGACCCAGTACTTC.

This chain joins TRBV20-1 and TRBJ2-1; D is unclear. CDR1 is DFQATT, CDR2 SNEGSKA, per germline (reference sequence). The V end was cut by 3 bases, the J end by 4 bases, with 13 bases between. The CDR3 has 14 residues. The chain's CDR3 is CSASEALAYNEQFF. The CDR3 nucleotides are TGCAGTGCTAGTGAAGCGCTGGCGTACAATGAGCAGTTCTTC.

V usage is TRBV19 and J usage is TRBJ1-1; weak D call: TRBD1 (5 bases). The germline V and J ends were trimmed by 4 bases and 5 bases, with 11 bases remaining between them. The germline V gene encodes CDR1 LNHDA and CDR2 SQIVND (reference sequence). The CDR3 covers 13 residues. For the CDR3, the DNA is TGTGCCAGTAGTAGGGCAGGGAGGACTGAAGCTTTCTTT. Translated, it gives CASSRAGRTEAFF.

This clone has just one count. The rearrangement links TRBV30 to TRBJ2-2; TRBD1 agrees at 8 bases. The CDR3 runs to 12 residues. Germline V CDR1 and CDR2: GTSNPN, SVGIG (reference sequence). The V and J ends lost 4 bases and 6 bases, in that order; junction bases with no gene match: 1. CDR3 loop: CAWTGGPGELFF. DNA for the CDR3: TGTGCCTGGACAGGGGGCCCCGGGGAGCTGTTTTTT. The complete variable domain, with remaining parts taken from reference TRBV30 and TRBJ2-2, reads SQTIHQWPATLVQPVGSPLSLECTVEGTSNPNLYWYRQAAGRGLQLLFYSVGIGQISSEVPQNLSASRPQDRQFILSSKKLLLSDSGFYLCAWTGGPGELFFGEGSRLTVL.

This rearrangement joins TRBV2 to TRBJ2-7; 9 bases line up with TRBD2. The V and J ends lost 2 bases and 0 bases, in that order; junction bases with no gene match: 2. Germline assignment: CDR1 SNHLY and CDR2 FYNNEI. This CDR3 is built from 15 residues. The CDR3 nucleotides read TGTGCCAGCAGTGAACTAGCGGGGAGCTCCTACGAGCAGTACTTC. Translated: CASSELAGSSYEQYF.

J is TRBJ2-7 and V is TRBV7-9; D possibly corresponds to TRBD1 (5 bases). This CDR3 contains 16 residues. Germline V gene data show CDR1 as SEHNR and CDR2 as FQNEAQ (reference sequence). V was pared by 5 bases and J by 0 bases, with 17 bases between. CDR3: CASSPISWGASYEQYF. The CDR3 DNA reads TGTGCCAGCAGCCCGATTAGCTGGGGCGCCTCCTACGAGCAGTACTTC. Variable domain in full (rest from reference TRBV7-9 and TRBJ2-7): DTGVSQNPRHKITKRGQNVTFRCDPISEHNRLYWYRQTLGQGPEFLTYFQNEAQLEKSRLLSDRFSAERPKGSFSTLEIQRTEQGDSAMYLCASSPISWGASYEQYFGPGTRLTVT.

For the CDR3, the DNA is TGTGCCAGCAGCGCCGGACTAGCGGGAGGTCCTAGAGATGAGCAGTTCTTC. Translating gives CASSAGLAGGPRDEQFF. The chain employs TRBV5-5 and TRBJ2-1, with 14 positions matching TRBD2. Germline CDR1 SGHKS, CDR2 YYEKEE (reference sequence). This CDR3 spans 17 amino acids. Germline trimming cut 4 bases from V and 8 bases from J; bases unmatched to any gene: 11.

This chain joins TRBV7-9 and TRBJ2-7, with D possibly being TRBD2 (5 bases). The germline V and J ends were trimmed by 3 bases and 2 bases, with 5 bases remaining between them. The germline CDR1 and CDR2 sequences are SEHNR and FQNEAQ (reference sequence). The CDR3 runs to 12 residues. CDR3 DNA: TGTGCCAGCAGCTTCGGGACCTACGAGCAGTACTTC. Translated, it gives CASSFGTYEQYF.

As to this clone: In the same sample, other DNA sequences code for this CDR3. The chain uses TRBV12-3 or TRBV12-4 and TRBJ1-4; 7 bases map to TRBD1. Trimming at V came to 5 bases and at J to 8 bases, leaving 5 bases not matched to a gene. This CDR3 spans 13 amino acids. The CDR3 region is CASSLTGYEKLFF. The CDR3 nucleotides read TGTGCCAGCAGTCTGACAGGGTACGAAAAACTGTTTTTT.

In this sample, this clone turned up a few times. This chain connects TRBV4-3 to TRBJ2-7; 8 nucleotides line up with TRBD2. V lost 0 bases, J lost 1 base, and 5 bases stayed unmatched. This CDR3 has 16 amino acids. CDR1 and CDR2 from the germline V gene are LGHNA and YSLEER. The CDR3 nucleotides read TGCGCCAGCAGCCAAGATCTCGGGGGGGGTTCCTACGAGCAGTACTTC. Translation gives CASSQDLGGGSYEQYF.

The rearrangement uses TRBV3-1 (or the pseudogene TRBV3-2) and TRBJ2-2; no firm D call. V lost 5 bases and J lost 0, with 7 bases in between. There are 14 residues in the CDR3. CDR1 and CDR2 (germline): LGHDT, YNNKEL (reference sequence). The CDR3 reads CASSFSANTGELFF. The DNA for the CDR3 is TGTGCCAGCAGCTTCTCCGCGAACACCGGGGAGCTGTTTTTT.

This clone was counted many times. This chain connects TRBV7-2 to TRBJ2-1; 14 positions match TRBD2. J was trimmed by 8 bases and V by 5 bases; bases with no gene match: 5. Germline loops: CDR1 SGHTA, CDR2 FQGNSA. This CDR3 has 15 residues. CDR3 DNA: TGTGCCAGCAGCCAAGGACTAGCGGGGGGCCATGAGCAGTTCTTC. This gives the protein CASSQGLAGGHEQFF. Filled out from reference TRBV7-2 and TRBJ2-1, the complete variable domain reads GAGVSQSPSNKVTEKGKDVELRCDPISGHTALYWYRQSLGQGLEFLIYFQGNSAPDKSGLPSDRFSAERTGGSVSTLTIQRTQQEDSAVYLCASSQGLAGGHEQFFGPGTRLTVL.

J is TRBJ1-2 and V is TRBV2; 10 nucleotides match TRBD1. This CDR3 spans 12 amino acids. Germline values: CDR1 SNHLY, CDR2 FYNNEI. The V and J ends lost 11 bases and 8 bases, in that order; junction bases with no gene match: 8. CDR3 DNA sequence: TGTGCCTCAGGGGACAGGGGCCTCGGCTACACCTTC. Translation: CASGDRGLGYTF.

This clone has at least ten counts. The chain employs TRBV5-6 and TRBJ2-3, with 8 positions matching TRBD2. The J segment lost 1 base and the V segment lost 4 bases, leaving 11 bases of the junction unmatched. The CDR3 consists of 17 residues. Looked up from germline, CDR1 is SGHDT and CDR2 is YYEEEE. In nucleotides, the CDR3 is TGTGCCAGCAGCCCCACCCACCTAGCGGGCCGCACAGATACGCAGTATTTT. Translation gives CASSPTHLAGRTDTQYF.